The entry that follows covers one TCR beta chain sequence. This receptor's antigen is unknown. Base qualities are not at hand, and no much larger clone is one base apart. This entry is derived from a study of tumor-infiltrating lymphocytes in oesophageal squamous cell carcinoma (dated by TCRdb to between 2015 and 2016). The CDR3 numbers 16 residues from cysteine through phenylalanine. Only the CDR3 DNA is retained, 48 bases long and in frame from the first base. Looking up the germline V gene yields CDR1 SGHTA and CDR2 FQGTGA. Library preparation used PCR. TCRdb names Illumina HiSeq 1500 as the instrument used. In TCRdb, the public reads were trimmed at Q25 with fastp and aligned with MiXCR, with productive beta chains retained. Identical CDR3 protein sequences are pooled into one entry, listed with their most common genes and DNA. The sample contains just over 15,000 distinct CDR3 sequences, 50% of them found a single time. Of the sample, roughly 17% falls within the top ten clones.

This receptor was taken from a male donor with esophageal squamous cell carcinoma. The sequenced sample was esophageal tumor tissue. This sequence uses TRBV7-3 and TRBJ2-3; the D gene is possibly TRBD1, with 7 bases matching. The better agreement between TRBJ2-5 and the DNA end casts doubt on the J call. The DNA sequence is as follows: TGTGCCAGCAGCTTAGGGGGGACAGTAAATAGGGAGACCCAGTACTTC. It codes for CASSLGGTVNRETQYF.